The 5 T cell receptor beta chains below come from one sample, sequenced in a study of blood T cell repertoires in COVID-19 (TCRdb year 2020). To prepare the library, the immunoSEQ multiplex PCR assay was applied. The clones in this table, taken by TCRdb from immuneACCESS, are in-frame only. Not every clone is retained; where verified, under half of the shortfall comes from an unresolved V gene, and the cause of the rest is unknown. The sample profile shows about 280,000 clones; approximately 90% of them were found once. In total, the top ten clones hold around 2% of the sample. The sequenced sample was PBMCs or T cells enriched from blood (not recorded which). The receptor set was obtained from an older woman in a cohort exposed to, infected with or recovered from COVID-19 (not recorded which).

This chain connects TRBV10-3 to TRBJ2-7; D is possibly TRBD1 (6 bases). CDR3 length equals 14 residues. Germline CDR1 is ENHRY and CDR2 is SYGVKD. V lost 4 bases to trimming and J lost 3 bases, with 13 bases between them. CDR3 region: CAISARTGLYEQYF. The CDR3 nucleotides are TGTGCCATCAGTGCCCGAACAGGGCTCTACGAGCAGTACTTC.

There are a few counts of this clone. V gene TRBV18 combines with J gene TRBJ1-4; D is undetermined. There are 14 residues in the CDR3. The V end was cut by 3 bases, the J end by 3 bases, with 8 bases between. Germline assignment: CDR1 KGHSH and CDR2 LQKENI. The CDR3 protein is CASSPEAPNEKLFF. In DNA, the CDR3 is TGTGCCAGCTCACCCGAGGCCCCTAATGAAAAACTGTTTTTT.

This chain links TRBV6-1 with TRBJ2-5; D not certain. Trimming stripped 1 base from V and 1 base from J, with 7 bases between. This CDR3 is built from 14 residues. CDR1 MNHNS and CDR2 SASEGT come from the germline V gene. CDR3 DNA: TGTGCCAGCAGTGAAGTTAAGAGCCAAGAGACCCAGTACTTC. The encoded protein is CASSEVKSQETQYF.

This chain uses TRBV27 with TRBJ2-6; tentative D call: TRBD1 (6 bases). The CDR3 is 17 amino acids. V dropped 5 bases and J dropped 4 bases, with 18 bases sitting between them. Germline V gene sequence: CDR1 MNHEY, CDR2 SMNVEV (reference sequence). CDR3 amino acids: CASSPPLGGSGANVLTF. CDR3 nucleotide sequence: TGTGCCAGCAGTCCACCCCTAGGGGGTTCAGGGGCCAACGTCCTGACTTTC.

This chain connects TRBV11-2 to TRBJ2-6, with D unclear. Germline values: CDR1 SGHAT, CDR2 FQNNGV. Trimming pared 3 bases from V and 0 bases from J, leaving 9 bases between. The CDR3 consists of 16 residues. This CDR3 reads CASSFHLNSGANVLTF. The CDR3 bases are TGTGCCAGCAGCTTCCACTTAAACTCTGGGGCCAACGTCCTGACTTTC.